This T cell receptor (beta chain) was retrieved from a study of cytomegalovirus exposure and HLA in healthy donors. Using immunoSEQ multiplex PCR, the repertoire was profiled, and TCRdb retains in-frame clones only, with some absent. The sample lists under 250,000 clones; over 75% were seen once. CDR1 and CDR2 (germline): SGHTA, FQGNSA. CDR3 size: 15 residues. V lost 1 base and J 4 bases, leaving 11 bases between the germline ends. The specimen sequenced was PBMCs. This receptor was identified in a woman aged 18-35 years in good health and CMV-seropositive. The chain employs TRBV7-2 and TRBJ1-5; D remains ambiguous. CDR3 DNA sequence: TGTGCCAGCAGCTTAGAAGTTCACGGGAATCAGCCCCAGCATTTT. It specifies CASSLEVHGNQPQHF.